These T cell receptor beta chains were read from a single sample in a study of response to subunit inactivated influenza vaccine. TCRdb re-derived calls from the RT-PCR reads in MiXCR, one entry per CDR3 protein. Of approximately 530,000 distinct CDR3 sequences listed, approximately 6.9% were seen once; the top ten hold 13%. Here the sequenced sample was PBMCs from blood, taken less than 25 months after vaccination. The receptors derive from a man between 50 and 75 years old who received an inactivated influenza vaccine. The CDR3 runs from the conserved cysteine through the conserved F or W. A D gene is named only where the DNA matches it firmly. Some rows mark clone size as missing; the rest say once, few, many or name a class of expanded clone.

abundance	j_gene	d_gene	v_gene	CDR3aa	CDR3nt
.	TRBJ2-2	TRBD1	TRBV30	CAWSTGQGSTGELFF	TGTGCCTGGAGTACAGGACAGGGAAGCACCGGGGAGCTGTTTTTT
few	TRBJ2-2	.	TRBV30	CAWSVFIEGHTGELFF	TGTGCCTGGAGTGTATTTATTGAGGGGCACACCGGGGAGCTGTTTTTT
.	TRBJ2-7	TRBD2	TRBV14	CASSQGRGSYYEQYF	TGTGCCAGCAGCCAAGGGCGGGGGAGCTACTACGAGCAGTACTTC
few	TRBJ1-1	TRBD1	TRBV2	CASSTSPTGEAFF	TGTGCCAGCAGTACCTCGCCGACAGGGGAAGCTTTCTTT
few	TRBJ2-3	.	TRBV28	CASTRQPATDTQYF	TGTGCCAGCACTAGGCAGCCAGCCACAGATACGCAGTATTTT
few	TRBJ2-3	TRBD1	TRBV28	CASSPWDRPNTQYF	TGTGCCAGCAGTCCATGGGACAGGCCGAATACGCAGTATTTT
.	TRBJ1-2	.	TRBV7-8	CASSLGAREGYTF	TGTGCCAGCAGCTTAGGGGCCAGGGAGGGCTACACCTTC
.	TRBJ1-5	.	TRBV4-3	CASSQDKSGVDQPQHF	TGCGCCAGCAGCCAAGATAAATCAGGGGTAGATCAGCCCCAGCATTTT
many	TRBJ2-2	.	TRBV2	CASSPAGTNTGELFF	TGTGCCAGCAGTCCCGCAGGCACCAACACCGGGGAGCTGTTTTTT
.	TRBJ1-5	.	TRBV6-1	CASGTFGSNQPQHF	TGTGCCAGCGGCACATTTGGTAGCAATCAGCCCCAGCATTTT
few	TRBJ2-6	.	TRBV20-1	CSARSKGHYSGANVLTF	TGCAGTGCTAGATCCAAGGGACACTACTCTGGGGCCAACGTCCTGACTTTC
few	TRBJ2-4	.	TRBV11-2	CASSPNSAKNIQYF	TGTGCCAGCAGTCCAAATTCAGCCAAAAACATTCAGTACTTC
few	TRBJ2-1	TRBD1	TRBV20-1	CSASSRGLGDEQFF	TGCAGTGCTAGCTCCAGGGGGCTCGGGGATGAGCAGTTCTTC
.	TRBJ1-5	TRBD1	TRBV6-1	CASRDRGEYQPQHF	TGTGCCAGCAGGGACAGGGGAGAGTATCAGCCCCAGCATTTT
many	TRBJ1-1	.	TRBV19	CASRGLQGIMNTEAFF	TGTGCCAGTAGAGGATTACAGGGTATCATGAACACTGAAGCTTTCTTT
many	TRBJ2-7	TRBD1	TRBV12-3/TRBV12-4	CASTRTGGVSEQYF	TGTGCCAGCACCAGGACAGGGGGCGTATCCGAGCAGTACTTC
few	TRBJ1-3	.	TRBV4-2	CASSQVVAGGVGSGNTIYF	TGTGCCAGCAGCCAAGTTGTCGCTGGAGGTGTAGGCTCTGGAAACACCATATATTTT
few	TRBJ1-5	.	TRBV20-1	CSATDRGLGSNQPQHF	TGCAGTGCTACAGATCGGGGCCTTGGTAGCAATCAGCCCCAGCATTTT
many	TRBJ2-7	TRBD2	TRBV11-1	CASSLAGTSGTSGSFYEQYF	TGTGCCAGCAGCTTGGCCGGGACCTCCGGGACTAGCGGGAGTTTTTACGAGCAGTACTTC
.	TRBJ2-7	TRBD2	TRBV12-3/TRBV12-4	CASSLDLGGTSYEQYF	TGTGCCAGCAGTTTAGACCTCGGGGGGACCTCCTACGAGCAGTACTTC
.	TRBJ2-3	.	TRBV15	CATSPYVGGGSTDTQYF	TGTGCCACCAGCCCCTATGTCGGTGGCGGGAGCACAGATACGCAGTATTTT
.	TRBJ2-7	TRBD1	TRBV10-3	CAIREPGQGLHEQYF	TGTGCCATCAGGGAACCGGGACAGGGTTTACACGAGCAGTACTTC
many	TRBJ2-1	TRBD2	TRBV19	CASSTLAGVNNEQFF	TGTGCCAGTAGTACCTTAGCGGGTGTCAACAATGAGCAGTTCTTC
.	TRBJ2-7	.	TRBV6-2/TRBV6-3	CASSYTPTMWGGQGDERYF	TGTGCCAGCAGTTACACCCCAACTATGTGGGGGGGCCAGGGAGACGAGCGGTACTTC
few	TRBJ2-2	.	TRBV12-3/TRBV12-4	CASRQSTVTGELFF	TGTGCCAGCAGACAGAGTACAGTAACCGGGGAGCTGTTTTTT
many	TRBJ2-2	TRBD1	TRBV20-1	CSARGRQGRTGELFF	TGCAGTGCTAGAGGAAGACAGGGCCGCACCGGGGAGCTGTTTTTT
few	TRBJ1-2	TRBD1	TRBV12-3/TRBV12-4	CASSPRGDRGDYGYTF	TGTGCCAGCAGTCCACGGGGCGACAGGGGTGACTATGGCTACACCTTC
few	TRBJ2-5	.	TRBV5-1	CASSPLASEETQYF	TGCGCCAGCAGCCCTTTGGCTAGTGAAGAGACCCAGTACTTC
many	TRBJ2-1	TRBD1	TRBV5-1	CASSPTGGENEQFF	TGCGCCAGCAGCCCAACAGGGGGCGAGAATGAGCAGTTCTTC
many	TRBJ2-7	TRBD1	TRBV20-1	CSASAVRGGNSYEQYF	TGCAGTGCTAGCGCCGTTCGAGGGGGCAATTCCTACGAGCAGTACTTC
few	TRBJ1-6	TRBD1	TRBV28	CASKLRGRTTYNSPLHF	TGTGCCAGCAAACTAAGGGGGCGCACAACCTATAATTCACCCCTCCACTTT
many	TRBJ2-1	.	TRBV14	CASSQGAGFYNEQFF	TGTGCCAGCAGCCAAGGGGCGGGATTCTACAATGAGCAGTTCTTC
few	TRBJ2-3	TRBD2	TRBV10-3	CATRLAGVTDTQYF	TGTGCCACCCGACTAGCGGGAGTCACAGATACGCAGTATTTT
few	TRBJ1-4	.	TRBV5-1	CASSLAATTNEKLFF	TGCGCCAGCAGCTTGGCCGCAACAACTAATGAAAAACTGTTTTTT
many	TRBJ2-2	.	TRBV6-6	CASSYHPGAGGELFF	TGTGCCAGCAGTTATCACCCCGGGGCGGGCGGGGAGCTGTTTTTT
many	TRBJ2-7	TRBD1	TRBV12-3/TRBV12-4	CASSLVVRGLYEQYF	TGTGCCAGCAGTTTAGTAGTCAGGGGGTTATACGAGCAGTACTTC
many	TRBJ2-7	TRBD1	TRBV5-1	CASSSRDRSSYEQYF	TGCGCCAGCAGCTCCCGGGACAGGAGCTCCTACGAGCAGTACTTC
.	TRBJ2-1	.	TRBV5-1	CASSSGALTYNEQFF	TGCGCCAGCAGCTCGGGAGCGCTAACCTACAATGAGCAGTTCTTC
many	TRBJ1-1	.	TRBV7-3	CASRQTALNTEAFF	TGTGCCAGCAGACAGACCGCCTTAAATACTGAAGCTTTCTTT
many	TRBJ2-3	.	TRBV4-1	CASSQGGGGNTDTQYF	TGCGCCAGCAGCCAAGGAGGGGGGGGTAACACAGATACGCAGTATTTT
many	TRBJ1-1	TRBD1	TRBV5-1	CASTPTGTNTEAFF	TGCGCCAGCACCCCGACAGGGACGAACACTGAAGCTTTCTTT
few	TRBJ1-5	.	TRBV10-3	CAIREGVGNQPQHF	TGTGCCATCCGTGAGGGGGTTGGCAATCAGCCCCAGCATTTT
few	TRBJ2-7	.	TRBV5-1	CASSLARDVRSEQYF	TGCGCCAGCAGCTTGGCCAGGGATGTACGTAGCGAGCAGTACTTC
.	TRBJ2-7	TRBD2	TRBV5-1	CASSIDPGGYEQYF	TGCGCCAGCAGCATCGATCCGGGGGGCTACGAGCAGTACTTC
few	TRBJ2-5	TRBD1	TRBV6-2/TRBV6-3	CASTPGQGQTQYF	TGTGCCAGCACCCCGGGACAGGGGCAGACCCAGTACTTC
few	TRBJ2-1	.	TRBV6-2/TRBV6-3	CASSYSQDNEQFF	TGTGCCAGCAGTTACTCCCAGGACAATGAGCAGTTCTTC
few	TRBJ2-4	.	TRBV6-2/TRBV6-3	CASSYTVRETKNIQYF	TGTGCCAGCAGTTATACTGTCCGGGAGACTAAAAACATTCAGTACTTC
many	TRBJ1-2	.	TRBV12-3/TRBV12-4	CASSRLWGAWGYTF	TGTGCCAGCAGCCGTCTCTGGGGGGCATGGGGCTACACCTTC
.	TRBJ2-1	TRBD1	TRBV28	CASGAGGQDEQFF	TGTGCCAGCGGGGCAGGGGGTCAGGATGAGCAGTTCTTC
many	TRBJ2-7	.	TRBV21-1	CASSKARSRTYEQYF	TGTGCCAGCAGCAAAGCAAGGTCCAGGACCTACGAGCAGTACTTC
few	TRBJ1-1	.	TRBV29-1	CSVAVSLNTEAFF	TGCAGCGTTGCAGTTTCCCTAAACACTGAAGCTTTCTTT
.	TRBJ2-1	.	TRBV7-2	CASSPRGREQFF	TGTGCCAGCAGTCCGAGGGGAAGGGAGCAGTTCTTC
.	TRBJ2-3	TRBD2	TRBV20-1	CSARGSSGIDTQYF	TGCAGTGCTAGAGGGTCTAGCGGAATAGATACGCAGTATTTT
few	TRBJ1-4	.	TRBV4-2	CASSQSDNEKLFF	TGTGCCAGCAGCCAATCGGATAATGAAAAACTGTTTTTT
.	TRBJ2-1	.	TRBV7-8	CASSDFGGRGSYNEQFF	TGTGCCAGCAGCGACTTCGGGGGGCGGGGCTCCTACAATGAGCAGTTCTTC